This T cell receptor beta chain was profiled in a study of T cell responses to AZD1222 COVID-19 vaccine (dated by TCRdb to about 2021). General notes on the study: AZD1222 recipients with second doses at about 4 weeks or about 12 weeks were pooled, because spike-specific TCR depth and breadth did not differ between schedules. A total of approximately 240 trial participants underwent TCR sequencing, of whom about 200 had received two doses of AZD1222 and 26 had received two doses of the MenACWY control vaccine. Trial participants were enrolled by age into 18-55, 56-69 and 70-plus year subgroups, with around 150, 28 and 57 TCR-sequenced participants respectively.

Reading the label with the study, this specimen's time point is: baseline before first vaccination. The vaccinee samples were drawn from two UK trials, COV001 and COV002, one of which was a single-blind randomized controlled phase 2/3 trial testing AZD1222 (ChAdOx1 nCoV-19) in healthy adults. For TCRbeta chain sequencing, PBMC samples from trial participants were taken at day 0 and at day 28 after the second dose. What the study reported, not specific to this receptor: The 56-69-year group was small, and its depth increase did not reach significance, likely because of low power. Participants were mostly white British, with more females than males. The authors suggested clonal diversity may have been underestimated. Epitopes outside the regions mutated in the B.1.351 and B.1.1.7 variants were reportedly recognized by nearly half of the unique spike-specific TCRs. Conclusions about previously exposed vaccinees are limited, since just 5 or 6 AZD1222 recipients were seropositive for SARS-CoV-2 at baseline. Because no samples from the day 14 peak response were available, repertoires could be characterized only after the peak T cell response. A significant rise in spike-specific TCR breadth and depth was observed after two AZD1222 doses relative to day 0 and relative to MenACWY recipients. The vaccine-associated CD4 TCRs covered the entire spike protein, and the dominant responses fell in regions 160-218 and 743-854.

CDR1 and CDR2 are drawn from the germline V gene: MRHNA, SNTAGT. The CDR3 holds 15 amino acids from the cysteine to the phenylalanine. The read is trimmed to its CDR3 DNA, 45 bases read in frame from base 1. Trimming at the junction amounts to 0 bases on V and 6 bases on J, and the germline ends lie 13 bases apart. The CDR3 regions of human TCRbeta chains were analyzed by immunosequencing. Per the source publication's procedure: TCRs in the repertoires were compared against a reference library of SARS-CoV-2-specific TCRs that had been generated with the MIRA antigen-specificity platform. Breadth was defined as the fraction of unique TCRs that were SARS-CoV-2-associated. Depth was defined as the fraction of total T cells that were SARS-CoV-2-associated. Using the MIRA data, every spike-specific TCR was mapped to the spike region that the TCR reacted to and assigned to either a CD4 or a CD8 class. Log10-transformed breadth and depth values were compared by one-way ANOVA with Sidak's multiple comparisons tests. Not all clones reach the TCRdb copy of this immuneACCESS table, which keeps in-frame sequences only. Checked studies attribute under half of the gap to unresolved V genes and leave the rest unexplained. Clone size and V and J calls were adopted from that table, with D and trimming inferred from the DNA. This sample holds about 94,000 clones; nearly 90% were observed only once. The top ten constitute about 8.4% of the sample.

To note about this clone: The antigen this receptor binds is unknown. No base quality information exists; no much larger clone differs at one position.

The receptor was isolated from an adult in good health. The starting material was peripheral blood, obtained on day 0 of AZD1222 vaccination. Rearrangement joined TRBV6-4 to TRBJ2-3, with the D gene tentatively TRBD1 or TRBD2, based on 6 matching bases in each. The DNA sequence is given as TGTGCCAGCAGTGACTCAGGGGGGTATGGCGATACGCAGTATTTT. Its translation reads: CASSDSGGYGDTQYF.